The 3 T cell receptor beta chains in this list originate from one sample, sequenced in a study of early T cells in non-severe SARS-CoV-2 infection. TCRdb fed the 5' RACE reads into MiXCR, producing one record per CDR3 protein. The sample records tens of thousands of distinct CDR3 sequences, roughly 12% being singletons. The sample consisted of whole blood. These receptors all come from an adult who was a healthcare worker with PCR-confirmed SARS-CoV-2 infection or an uninfected control (not recorded which).

V gene TRBV12-3 or TRBV12-4 combines with J gene TRBJ2-5; 8 bases are a match to TRBD1. This CDR3 contains 15 residues. J lost 4 bases, V lost 6 bases, and 10 bases had no gene match. In DNA, the CDR3 is TGTGCCAGCAGCTACCAGACAGGGGCAGCAGAGACCCAGTACTTC. Translation: CASSYQTGAAETQYF.

This clonotype was counted ten times or more. This sequence joins TRBV7-2 and TRBJ2-2; D gene unclear. The CDR3 has 15 amino acids. The V gene lost 1 base and the J gene lost 0 bases, with 6 bases spanning the gap. Germline values: CDR1 SGHTA, CDR2 FQGNSA. CDR3 residues: CASSLEHPNTGELFF. CDR3 DNA: TGTGCCAGCAGCTTAGAACACCCGAACACCGGGGAGCTGTTTTTT.

This chain uses TRBV13 with TRBJ2-7; 16 bases fit TRBD2. The CDR3 totals 15 residues. The junction had 4 bases not matched to a gene; V was cut back by 0 bases and J by 11 bases. Germline CDR1 reads PRHDT; CDR2 reads FYEKMQ (reference sequence). CDR3 in DNA: TGTGCCAGCAGCTTAGGCCCCGGGACTAGCGGGAGGGAGTACTTC. Translated: CASSLGPGTSGREYF.